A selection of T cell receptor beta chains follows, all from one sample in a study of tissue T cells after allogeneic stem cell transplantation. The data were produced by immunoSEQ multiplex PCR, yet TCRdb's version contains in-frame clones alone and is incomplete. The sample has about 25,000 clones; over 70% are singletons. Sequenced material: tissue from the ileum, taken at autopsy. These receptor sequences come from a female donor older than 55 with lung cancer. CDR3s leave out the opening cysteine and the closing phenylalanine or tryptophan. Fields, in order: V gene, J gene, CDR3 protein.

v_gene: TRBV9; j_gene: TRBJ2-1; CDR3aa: ASSVGGSGRSYNEQF
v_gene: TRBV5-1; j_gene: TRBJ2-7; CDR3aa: ASSFTGGYEQY
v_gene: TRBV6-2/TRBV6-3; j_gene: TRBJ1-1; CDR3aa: ASSYRGAFSNTEAF
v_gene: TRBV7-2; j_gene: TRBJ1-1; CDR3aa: ASSLVHGMNTEAF
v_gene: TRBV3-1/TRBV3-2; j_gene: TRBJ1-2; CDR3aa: ASSQVGGRGLGYT
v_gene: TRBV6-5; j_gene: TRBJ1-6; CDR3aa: ASSYRSSYNSPLH
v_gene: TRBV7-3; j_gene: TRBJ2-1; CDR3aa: ASSPRGSGLNNEQF
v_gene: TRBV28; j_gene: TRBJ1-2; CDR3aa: ASSYFDRGGGYT
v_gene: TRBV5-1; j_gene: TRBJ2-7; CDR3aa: ASSRQAQRDEQY
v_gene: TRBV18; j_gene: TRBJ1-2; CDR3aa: ASSPRVGNYGYT
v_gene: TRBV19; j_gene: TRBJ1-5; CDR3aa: ASQRADSDQPQH
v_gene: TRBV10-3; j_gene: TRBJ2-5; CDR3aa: AISVGGPQETQY
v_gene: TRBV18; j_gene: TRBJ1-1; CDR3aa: ASSPRQDGGSMNTEAF
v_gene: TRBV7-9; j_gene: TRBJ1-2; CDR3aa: ASSARGDTYGYT
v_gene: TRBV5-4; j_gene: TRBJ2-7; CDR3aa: ASSRLGSPYEQY
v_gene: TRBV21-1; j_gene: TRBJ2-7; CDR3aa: ASSNSEEQY
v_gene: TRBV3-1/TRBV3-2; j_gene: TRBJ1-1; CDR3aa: ASSQLGVGGAF
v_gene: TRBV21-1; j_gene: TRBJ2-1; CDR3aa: ASPPVDSSYNEQF
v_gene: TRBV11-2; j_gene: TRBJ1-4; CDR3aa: ASSLGSPVWKLF
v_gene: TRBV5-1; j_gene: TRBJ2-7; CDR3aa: ASSIGTSGLYEQY
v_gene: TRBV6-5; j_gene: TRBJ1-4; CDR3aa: ASSPGATNEKLF
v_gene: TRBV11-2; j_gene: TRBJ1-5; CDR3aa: ASSLASGQPQH
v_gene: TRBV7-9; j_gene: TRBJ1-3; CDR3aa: ASSLFEPSGNTIY
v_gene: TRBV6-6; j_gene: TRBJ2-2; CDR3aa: ASSPETGSTNTGELF
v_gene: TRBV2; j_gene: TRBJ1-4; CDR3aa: ASHGSSLGQFNEKLF
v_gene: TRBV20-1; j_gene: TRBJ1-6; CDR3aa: SARVGSPLH
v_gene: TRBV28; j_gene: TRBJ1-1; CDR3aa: ASSLRNTEAF
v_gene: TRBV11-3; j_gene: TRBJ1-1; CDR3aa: ASSYAGQGGTEAF